The T cell receptor beta chain described here comes from a study of blood T cell repertoires in COVID-19. The repertoire was sequenced with immunoSEQ multiplex PCR; TCRdb's copy has only in-frame clones and lacks some. The data hold roughly 230,000 clones, with under 90% observed a single time. This CDR3 region has 14 residues. The V and J ends lost 3 bases and 6 bases, in that order; junction bases with no gene match: 8. Germline loops: CDR1 SGHAT, CDR2 FQNNGV. This sequence originates from a woman older than 75 with acute or convalescent COVID-19. Sequencing was done on a sample of peripheral blood. V gene TRBV11-2 combines with J gene TRBJ2-7; TRBD1 matches 7 bases. The CDR3 here is CASSFDGTASEQYF. As DNA, the CDR3 is TGTGCCAGCAGCTTCGATGGGACAGCCTCCGAGCAGTACTTC. Together with reference TRBV11-2 and TRBJ2-7, the CDR3 gives the full variable domain: EAGVAQSPRYKIIEKRQSVAFWCNPISGHATLYWYQQILGQGPKLLIQFQNNGVVDDSQLPKDRFSAERLKGVDSTLKIQPAKLEDSAVYLCASSFDGTASEQYFGPGTRLTVT.